These T cell receptor beta chains were read from a single sample in a study of blood T cell repertoires in COVID-19. Profiled with immunoSEQ multiplex PCR; TCRdb holds only in-frame clones, not every one. This sample carries fewer than 250,000 clones, around 85% of them seen once, and the ten largest clones take about 1.1%. Sequencing was performed on peripheral blood. The receptors here all came from a man younger than 45 with acute or convalescent COVID-19. Each CDR3 is given with its conserved first and last residue. The order of the fields is CDR3 protein, CDR3 DNA, clone size, J gene, V gene, D gene. A D gene is named only where the DNA matches it firmly. Where a row states a size, it is once, few, many or the class of an expanded clone; other rows omit it.

CDR3: CASRITGGDYGYTF
DNA: TGTGCCAGTAGAATCACAGGGGGCGACTATGGCTACACCTTC
size: -
J: TRBJ1-2
V: TRBV19
D: TRBD1

CDR3: CASSLGTSTDTQYF
DNA: TGTGCCAGCAGCTTGGGCACTAGCACAGATACGCAGTATTTT
size: -
J: TRBJ2-3
V: TRBV7-3
D: -

CDR3: CASSYSNDRQYNYGYTF
DNA: TGTGCCAGCAGTTACTCGAATGACAGGCAGTATAACTATGGCTACACCTTC
size: -
J: TRBJ1-2
V: TRBV6-2/TRBV6-3
D: -

CDR3: CASSSNDWYQETQYF
DNA: TGTGCCAGCAGTTCAAACGACTGGTACCAAGAGACCCAGTACTTC
size: once
J: TRBJ2-5
V: TRBV27
D: -

CDR3: CASSPTRSAGELFF
DNA: TGTGCCAGCAGCCCGACTAGATCCGCCGGGGAGCTGTTTTTT
size: -
J: TRBJ2-2
V: TRBV7-3
D: -

CDR3: CASIGTAGLNSPLHF
DNA: TGTGCCAGCATTGGGACAGCAGGTTTGAATTCACCCCTCCACTTT
size: -
J: TRBJ1-6
V: TRBV6-6
D: TRBD1

CDR3: CATSRVSTGTRKKLFF
DNA: TGTGCCACCAGCAGAGTCTCTACCGGGACACGTAAAAAACTGTTTTTT
size: -
J: TRBJ1-4
V: TRBV15
D: -

CDR3: CASSRGTSGNYEQYF
DNA: TGTGCCAGCAGCCGAGGGACTAGCGGAAACTACGAGCAGTACTTC
size: -
J: TRBJ2-7
V: TRBV5-4
D: TRBD2

CDR3: CASSQPRQGPNYGYTF
DNA: TGCGCCAGCAGCCAACCAAGACAGGGACCTAACTATGGCTACACCTTC
size: -
J: TRBJ1-2
V: TRBV4-1
D: TRBD1

CDR3: CASNTPPDRYTF
DNA: TGTGCCAGCAACACCCCACCAGATCGCTACACCTTC
size: -
J: TRBJ1-2
V: TRBV6-5
D: -

CDR3: CAWRNRGFNTEAFF
DNA: TGTGCCTGGAGGAATAGGGGGTTTAACACTGAAGCTTTCTTT
size: -
J: TRBJ1-1
V: TRBV30
D: -

CDR3: CASSHRGALNEQFF
DNA: TGTGCCAGCAGCCACCGGGGGGCATTGAATGAGCAGTTCTTC
size: -
J: TRBJ2-1
V: TRBV11-3
D: -

CDR3: CASSPGQGLNNEQFF
DNA: TGTGCCAGCAGCCCCGGACAGGGGTTAAACAATGAGCAGTTCTTC
size: -
J: TRBJ2-1
V: TRBV4-2
D: TRBD1

CDR3: CASSYSQTQGTEQYF
DNA: TGTGCCAGCAGTTACTCCCAGACGCAGGGAACCGAGCAGTACTTC
size: -
J: TRBJ2-7
V: TRBV6-2/TRBV6-3
D: -

CDR3: CASSDGGSVSEFF
DNA: TGTGCCAGCAGTGACGGCGGATCCGTCTCGGAGTTCTTC
size: -
J: TRBJ2-1
V: TRBV28
D: -

CDR3: CASGGTVLTF
DNA: TGTGCCAGCGGGGGGACAGTGTTAACCTTC
size: -
J: TRBJ1-2
V: TRBV12-3/TRBV12-4
D: TRBD1

CDR3: CASSLWVRDRVGTEAFF
DNA: TGCGCCAGCAGCTTGTGGGTCCGTGACAGGGTAGGGACTGAAGCTTTCTTT
size: -
J: TRBJ1-1
V: TRBV5-1
D: TRBD1

CDR3: CASSISGIGKKLFF
DNA: TGTGCCAGTAGTATATCAGGGATTGGGAAAAAACTGTTTTTT
size: -
J: TRBJ1-4
V: TRBV19
D: -

CDR3: CATDPRGNYGYTF
DNA: TGTGCCACCGACCCTAGGGGGAACTATGGCTACACCTTC
size: -
J: TRBJ1-2
V: TRBV19
D: -

CDR3: CASRYSGGGRQTQYF
DNA: TGTGCCAGCCGCTATAGCGGAGGTGGGCGGCAGACCCAGTACTTC
size: -
J: TRBJ2-5
V: TRBV18
D: -

CDR3: CASSLTSAYEQYF
DNA: TGTGCCAGCAGCTTGACTAGCGCCTACGAGCAGTACTTC
size: -
J: TRBJ2-7
V: TRBV7-9
D: TRBD2

CDR3: CASSQGLGGGETQYF
DNA: TGTGCCAGCAGCCAAGGACTGGGGGGAGGAGAGACCCAGTACTTC
size: -
J: TRBJ2-5
V: TRBV3-1/TRBV3-2
D: -

CDR3: CASSSQSLLAGGPHEQYF
DNA: TGCGCCAGCAGCTCCCAGTCTTTACTAGCGGGAGGGCCCCACGAGCAGTACTTC
size: -
J: TRBJ2-7
V: TRBV5-1
D: TRBD2

CDR3: CAIRDRNYGYTF
DNA: TGTGCCATCAGGGACAGGAACTATGGCTACACCTTC
size: -
J: TRBJ1-2
V: TRBV10-3
D: TRBD1

CDR3: CASSPPNRGRIEKLFF
DNA: TGTGCCAGCTCACCACCTAACAGGGGCCGCATTGAAAAACTGTTTTTT
size: -
J: TRBJ1-4
V: TRBV18
D: TRBD1

CDR3: CASSVGRDQPQHF
DNA: TGTGCCAGCTCGGTGGGGAGGGACCAGCCCCAGCATTTT
size: -
J: TRBJ1-5
V: TRBV3-1/TRBV3-2
D: -

CDR3: CASSLPGFVSGNTIYF
DNA: TGTGCCAGCAGTTTACCGGGATTTGTCTCTGGAAACACCATATATTTT
size: -
J: TRBJ1-3
V: TRBV28
D: -

CDR3: CSARLAGGITTSYNEQFF
DNA: TGCAGCGCTCGACTAGCGGGGGGGATAACTACCTCCTACAATGAGCAGTTCTTC
size: -
J: TRBJ2-1
V: TRBV29-1
D: TRBD2

CDR3: CASSLTVVDEQFF
DNA: TGTGCCAGCAGTTTGACTGTAGTGGATGAGCAGTTCTTC
size: -
J: TRBJ2-1
V: TRBV12-3/TRBV12-4
D: -

CDR3: CASSDSRRDTGELFF
DNA: TGTGCCAGCAGTGACTCAAGACGGGACACCGGGGAGCTGTTTTTT
size: -
J: TRBJ2-2
V: TRBV6-4
D: -

CDR3: CASSRGGNNSPLHF
DNA: TGTGCCAGTTCTCGTGGAGGGAACAATTCACCCCTCCACTTT
size: -
J: TRBJ1-6
V: TRBV28
D: -

CDR3: CASSPGLRGTNTGELFF
DNA: TGTGCCAGCTCTCCTGGACTCAGGGGGACGAACACCGGGGAGCTGTTTTTT
size: -
J: TRBJ2-2
V: TRBV18
D: TRBD1

CDR3: CASSLAGANTGELFF
DNA: TGTGCCAGCAGCTTAGCGGGAGCGAACACCGGGGAGCTGTTTTTT
size: -
J: TRBJ2-2
V: TRBV11-3
D: -

CDR3: CASRSTNNQPQHF
DNA: TGTGCCAGCAGATCGACAAACAATCAGCCCCAGCATTTT
size: -
J: TRBJ1-5
V: TRBV6-5
D: -

CDR3: CASRLGTGGPNNEQFF
DNA: TGTGCCAGCAGGTTGGGGACAGGGGGCCCCAACAATGAGCAGTTCTTC
size: -
J: TRBJ2-1
V: TRBV7-8
D: TRBD1

CDR3: CASSIGSPGQPTSGANVLTF
DNA: TGTGCCAGTAGTATAGGATCCCCGGGACAGCCGACCTCTGGGGCCAACGTCCTGACTTTC
size: -
J: TRBJ2-6
V: TRBV19
D: TRBD1

CDR3: CASSGQVNSPLHF
DNA: TGTGCCAGCAGTGGACAGGTGAATTCACCCCTCCACTTT
size: few
J: TRBJ1-6
V: TRBV28
D: TRBD1

CDR3: CAWSGTGGGYTF
DNA: TGTGCCTGGAGTGGGACCGGAGGGGGCTACACCTTC
size: -
J: TRBJ1-2
V: TRBV30
D: -

CDR3: CASTQGGGSNQPQHF
DNA: TGTGCCAGCACCCAGGGTGGTGGCTCGAATCAGCCCCAGCATTTT
size: -
J: TRBJ1-5
V: TRBV28
D: -

CDR3: CASSLGEGRTYNEQFF
DNA: TGTGCCAGCAGTTTGGGGGAGGGGCGGACCTACAATGAGCAGTTCTTC
size: -
J: TRBJ2-1
V: TRBV27
D: TRBD2

CDR3: CASSRPGQGAYEQYF
DNA: TGTGCCAGCTCACGACCGGGACAGGGGGCTTACGAGCAGTACTTC
size: once
J: TRBJ2-7
V: TRBV18
D: TRBD1

CDR3: CASSRDSNSPLHF
DNA: TGCGCCAGCAGCCGGGACTCTAATTCACCCCTCCACTTT
size: -
J: TRBJ1-6
V: TRBV10-1
D: -

CDR3: CASTEGAGTDTQYF
DNA: TGTGCCAGCACGGAGGGTGCCGGCACAGATACGCAGTATTTT
size: -
J: TRBJ2-3
V: TRBV6-5
D: -

CDR3: CAWSLNFAGVAGDTQYF
DNA: TGTGCCTGGAGTCTAAATTTCGCGGGAGTGGCGGGAGATACGCAGTATTTT
size: once
J: TRBJ2-3
V: TRBV30
D: TRBD2

CDR3: CATSRRTGGNEQFF
DNA: TGTGCCACCAGCAGAAGGACAGGGGGGAATGAGCAGTTCTTC
size: -
J: TRBJ2-1
V: TRBV15
D: TRBD1

CDR3: CASSLYDRAHTF
DNA: TGTGCCAGCAGTTTATACGACAGGGCGCACACCTTC
size: -
J: TRBJ1-2
V: TRBV28
D: TRBD1

CDR3: CACSLGGGGRGPIQYF
DNA: TGTGCCTGCAGCTTAGGTGGGGGCGGGAGGGGACCCATTCAGTACTTC
size: -
J: TRBJ2-4
V: TRBV7-8
D: TRBD2

CDR3: CASSLIPRGGGNTIYF
DNA: TGTGCCAGCAGCTTAATACCACGCGGGGGGGGAAACACCATATATTTT
size: -
J: TRBJ1-3
V: TRBV7-8
D: -

CDR3: CASSQVGRGHHTEAFF
DNA: TGTGCCAGCAGCCAAGTGGGTAGGGGGCACCACACTGAAGCTTTCTTT
size: once
J: TRBJ1-1
V: TRBV14
D: TRBD1

CDR3: CASRKGQGGGYTF
DNA: TGTGCCAGCAGGAAGGGACAGGGTGGTGGCTACACCTTC
size: -
J: TRBJ1-2
V: TRBV28
D: TRBD1

CDR3: CASRSRDRDTKMGGYTF
DNA: TGTGCCAGCAGATCGAGGGACCGGGACACCAAAATGGGCGGCTACACCTTC
size: -
J: TRBJ1-2
V: TRBV3-1/TRBV3-2
D: -

CDR3: CASSQGDPRGTGELFF
DNA: TGTGCCAGCAGCCAAGGGGACCCGCGGGGGACCGGGGAGCTGTTTTTT
size: -
J: TRBJ2-2
V: TRBV14
D: TRBD2

CDR3: CASSTQGITEAFF
DNA: TGTGCCAGTAGTACGCAGGGAATAACTGAAGCTTTCTTT
size: -
J: TRBJ1-1
V: TRBV19
D: -

CDR3: CASSMGLGQGYGYTF
DNA: TGTGCCAGTAGTATGGGCCTGGGACAGGGCTATGGCTACACCTTC
size: -
J: TRBJ1-2
V: TRBV19
D: TRBD1

CDR3: CASTEGAPYEQYF
DNA: TGTGCCAGCACAGAAGGGGCCCCCTACGAGCAGTACTTC
size: -
J: TRBJ2-7
V: TRBV2
D: -

CDR3: CSAQTDGGFNEKLFF
DNA: TGCAGCGCCCAGACGGACGGGGGATTTAATGAAAAACTGTTTTTT
size: once
J: TRBJ1-4
V: TRBV29-1
D: -

CDR3: CASSLTGPNTEAFF
DNA: TGTGCCAGCAGTTTGACAGGACCGAACACTGAAGCTTTCTTT
size: few
J: TRBJ1-1
V: TRBV28
D: -

CDR3: CASSSRRQGPGNTIYF
DNA: TGTGCCAGCAGCTCTAGAAGACAGGGACCTGGAAACACCATATATTTT
size: few
J: TRBJ1-3
V: TRBV11-2
D: TRBD1

CDR3: CASLQRFGTEAFF
DNA: TGTGCCAGCCTACAGAGATTTGGAACTGAAGCTTTCTTT
size: -
J: TRBJ1-1
V: TRBV13
D: -